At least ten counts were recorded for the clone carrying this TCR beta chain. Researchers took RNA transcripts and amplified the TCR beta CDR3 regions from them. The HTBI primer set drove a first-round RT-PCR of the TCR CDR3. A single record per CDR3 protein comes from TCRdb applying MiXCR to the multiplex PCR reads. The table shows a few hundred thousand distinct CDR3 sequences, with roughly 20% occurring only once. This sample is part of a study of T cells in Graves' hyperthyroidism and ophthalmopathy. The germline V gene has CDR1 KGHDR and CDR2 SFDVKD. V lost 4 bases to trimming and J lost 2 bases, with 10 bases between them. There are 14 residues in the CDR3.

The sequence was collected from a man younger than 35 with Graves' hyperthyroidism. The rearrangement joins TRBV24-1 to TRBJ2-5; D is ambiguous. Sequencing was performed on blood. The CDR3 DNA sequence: TGTGCCACCAGTGAGCCGGATTTACAAGAGACCCAGTACTTC. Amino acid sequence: CATSEPDLQETQYF.